The present entry profiles one T cell receptor (beta chain) with its context. Its antigen is as yet unknown. The data derive from a study of T cells after yellow fever vaccination. Study-level findings and limits: Some clonotypes, a small share, were shared between CD4 and CD8 compartments.

TCRdb itself ran the 5' RACE reads through MiXCR, one entry per CDR3 protein. Here the sample spans about 500,000 distinct CDR3 sequences, less than 20% being singletons. There are 16 residues in the CDR3. Trimming pared 5 bases from V and 1 base from J, leaving 15 bases between. Germline-derived CDR1 and CDR2 are SEHNR and FQNEAQ (reference sequence). The sample consisted of PBMCs, taken 5 days after the first yellow fever vaccination. The chain has TRBV7-9 and TRBJ2-1; TRBD2 is a possible D gene (5 bases). The clonotype comes from a man aged 18 to 29 who received the YFV17D yellow fever vaccine. DNA for the CDR3: TGTGCCAGCAGCCCAGAAGCTAGCAATTCCTACAATGAGCAGTTCTTC. Translation: CASSPEASNSYNEQFF.